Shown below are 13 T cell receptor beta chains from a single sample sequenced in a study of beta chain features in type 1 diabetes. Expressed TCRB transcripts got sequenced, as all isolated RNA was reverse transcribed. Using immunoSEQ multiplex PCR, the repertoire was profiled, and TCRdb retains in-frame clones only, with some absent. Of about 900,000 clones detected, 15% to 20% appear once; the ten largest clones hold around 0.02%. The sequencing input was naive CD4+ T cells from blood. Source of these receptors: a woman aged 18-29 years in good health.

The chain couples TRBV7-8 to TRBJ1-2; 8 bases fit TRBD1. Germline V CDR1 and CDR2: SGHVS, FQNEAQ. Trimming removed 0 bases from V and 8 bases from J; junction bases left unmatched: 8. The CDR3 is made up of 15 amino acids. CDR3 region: CASSLAPGGTRGYTF. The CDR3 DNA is TGTGCCAGCAGCTTAGCCCCAGGGGGCACAAGAGGCTACACCTTC. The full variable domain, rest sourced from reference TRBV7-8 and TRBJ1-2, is GAGVSQSPRYKVAKRGQDVALRCDPISGHVSLFWYQQALGQGPEFLTYFQNEAQLDKSGLPSDRFFAERPEGSVSTLKIQRTQQEDSAVYLCASSLAPGGTRGYTFGSGTRLTVV.

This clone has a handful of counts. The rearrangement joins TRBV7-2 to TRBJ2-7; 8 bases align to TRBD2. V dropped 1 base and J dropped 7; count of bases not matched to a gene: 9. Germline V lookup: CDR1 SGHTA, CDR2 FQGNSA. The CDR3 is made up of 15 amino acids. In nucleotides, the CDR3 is TGTGCCAGCAGCTTAGACCTGGGACTAGGCGATGAGCAGTACTTC. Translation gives CASSLDLGLGDEQYF. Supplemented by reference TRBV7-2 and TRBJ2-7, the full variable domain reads GAGVSQSPSNKVTEKGKDVELRCDPISGHTALYWYRQSLGQGLEFLIYFQGNSAPDKSGLPSDRFSAERTGGSVSTLTIQRTQQEDSAVYLCASSLDLGLGDEQYFGPGTRLTVT.

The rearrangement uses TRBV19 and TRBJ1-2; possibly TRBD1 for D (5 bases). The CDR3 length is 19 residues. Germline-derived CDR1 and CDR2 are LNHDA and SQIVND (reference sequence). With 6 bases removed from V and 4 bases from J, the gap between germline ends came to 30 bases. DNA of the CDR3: TGTGCCAGTAGCCCAATCCCCGGACGGGGCCAGGAAGGCGTCTATGGCTACACCTTC. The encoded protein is CASSPIPGRGQEGVYGYTF.

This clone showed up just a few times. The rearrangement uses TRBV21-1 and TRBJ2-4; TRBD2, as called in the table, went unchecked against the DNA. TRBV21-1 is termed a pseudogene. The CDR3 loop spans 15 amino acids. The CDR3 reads CASTPREGGGNIQYF. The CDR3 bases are TGTGCCAGCACCCCCCGGGAAGGAGGAGGAAACATTCAGTACTTC.

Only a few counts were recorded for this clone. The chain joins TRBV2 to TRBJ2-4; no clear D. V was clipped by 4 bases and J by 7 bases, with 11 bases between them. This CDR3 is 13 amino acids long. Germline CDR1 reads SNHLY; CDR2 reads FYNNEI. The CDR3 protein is CASSVLSNNIQYF. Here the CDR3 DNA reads TGTGCCAGCAGTGTTCTTAGTAACAACATTCAGTACTTC.

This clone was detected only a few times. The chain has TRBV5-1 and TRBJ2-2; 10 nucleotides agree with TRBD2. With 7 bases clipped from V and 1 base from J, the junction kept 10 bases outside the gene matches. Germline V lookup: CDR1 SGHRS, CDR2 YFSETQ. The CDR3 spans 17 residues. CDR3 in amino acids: CASLGWTSGENTGELFF. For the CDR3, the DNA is TGCGCCAGCCTCGGATGGACTAGCGGAGAGAACACCGGGGAGCTGTTTTTT.

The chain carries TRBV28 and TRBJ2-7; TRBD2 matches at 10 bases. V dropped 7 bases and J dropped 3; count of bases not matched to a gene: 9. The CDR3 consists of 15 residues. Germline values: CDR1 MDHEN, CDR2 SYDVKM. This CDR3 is CASKASSGSRYEQYF. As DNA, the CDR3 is TGTGCCAGCAAAGCATCTAGCGGGAGTCGCTACGAGCAGTACTTC.

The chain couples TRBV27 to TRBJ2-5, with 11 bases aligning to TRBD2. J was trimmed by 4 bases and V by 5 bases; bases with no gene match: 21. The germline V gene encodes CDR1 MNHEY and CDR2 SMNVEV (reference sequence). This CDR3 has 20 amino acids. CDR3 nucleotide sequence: TGTGCCAGCAGTCCATATAGCGGGAGGGCCACGTATTCTCGACGAGAGACCCAGTACTTC. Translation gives CASSPYSGRATYSRRETQYF.

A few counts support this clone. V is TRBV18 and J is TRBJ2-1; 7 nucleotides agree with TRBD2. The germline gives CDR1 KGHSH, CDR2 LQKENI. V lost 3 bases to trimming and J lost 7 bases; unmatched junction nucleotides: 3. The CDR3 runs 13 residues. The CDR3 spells CASSPGTMNEQFF. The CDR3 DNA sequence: TGTGCCAGCTCACCCGGGACTATGAATGAGCAGTTCTTC.

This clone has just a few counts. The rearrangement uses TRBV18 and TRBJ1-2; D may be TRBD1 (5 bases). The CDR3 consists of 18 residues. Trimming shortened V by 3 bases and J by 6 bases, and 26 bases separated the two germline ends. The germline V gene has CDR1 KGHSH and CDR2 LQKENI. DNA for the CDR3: TGTGCCAGCTCACCGGTATCAAAGACAGCACTGGGACTGGATGGCTACACCTTC. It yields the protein CASSPVSKTALGLDGYTF.

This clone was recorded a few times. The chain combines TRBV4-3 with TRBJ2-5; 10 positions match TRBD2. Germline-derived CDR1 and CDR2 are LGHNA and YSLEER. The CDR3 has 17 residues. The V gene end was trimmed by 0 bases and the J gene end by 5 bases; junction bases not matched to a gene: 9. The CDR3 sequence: CASSQDWASGSRETQYF. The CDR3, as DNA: TGCGCCAGCAGCCAAGATTGGGCTAGCGGGAGCAGGGAGACCCAGTACTTC.

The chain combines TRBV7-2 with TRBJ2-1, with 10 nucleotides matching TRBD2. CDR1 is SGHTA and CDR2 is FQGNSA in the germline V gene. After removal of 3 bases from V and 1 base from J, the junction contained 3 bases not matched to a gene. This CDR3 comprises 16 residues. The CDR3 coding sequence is TGTGCCAGCAGCTTTCCTAGCGGGAGTTCCTACAATGAGCAGTTCTTC. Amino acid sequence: CASSFPSGSSYNEQFF.

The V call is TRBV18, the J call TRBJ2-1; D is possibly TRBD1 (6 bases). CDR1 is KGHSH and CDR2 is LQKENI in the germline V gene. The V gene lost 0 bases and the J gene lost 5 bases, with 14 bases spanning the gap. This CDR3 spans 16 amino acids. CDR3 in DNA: TGTGCCAGCTCACCACCGGTGAGGACAGTTGACAATGAGCAGTTCTTC. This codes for CASSPPVRTVDNEQFF.